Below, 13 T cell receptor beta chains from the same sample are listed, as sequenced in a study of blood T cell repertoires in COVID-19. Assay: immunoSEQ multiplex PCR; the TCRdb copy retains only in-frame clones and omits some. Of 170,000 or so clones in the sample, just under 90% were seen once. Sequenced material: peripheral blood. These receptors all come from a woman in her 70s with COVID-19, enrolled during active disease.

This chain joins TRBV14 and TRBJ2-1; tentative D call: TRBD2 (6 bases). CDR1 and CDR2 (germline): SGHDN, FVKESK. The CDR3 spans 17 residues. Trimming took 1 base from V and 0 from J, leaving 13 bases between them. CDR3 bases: TGTGCCAGCAGCCAAGGAGTGGGACTCAACTCCTACAATGAGCAGTTCTTC. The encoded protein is CASSQGVGLNSYNEQFF. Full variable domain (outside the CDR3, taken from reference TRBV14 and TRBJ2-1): EAGVTQFPSHSVIEKGQTVTLRCDPISGHDNLYWYRRVMGKEIKFLLHFVKESKQDESGMPNNRFLAERTGGTYSTLKVQPAELEDSGVYFCASSQGVGLNSYNEQFFGPGTRLTVL.

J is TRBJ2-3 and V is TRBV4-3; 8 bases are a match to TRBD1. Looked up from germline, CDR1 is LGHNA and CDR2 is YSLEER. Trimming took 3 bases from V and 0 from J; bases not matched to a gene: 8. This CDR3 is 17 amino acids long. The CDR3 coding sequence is TGCGCCAGCAGCCACAGGCAGGGGGCGCGGAGCACAGATACGCAGTATTTT. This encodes CASSHRQGARSTDTQYF.

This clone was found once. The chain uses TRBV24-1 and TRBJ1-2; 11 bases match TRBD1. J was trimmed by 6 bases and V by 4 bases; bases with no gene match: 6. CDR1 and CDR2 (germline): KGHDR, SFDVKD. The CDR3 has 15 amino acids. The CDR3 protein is CATSDPGQGADGYTF. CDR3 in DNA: TGTGCCACCAGTGACCCCGGACAGGGGGCGGATGGCTACACCTTC.

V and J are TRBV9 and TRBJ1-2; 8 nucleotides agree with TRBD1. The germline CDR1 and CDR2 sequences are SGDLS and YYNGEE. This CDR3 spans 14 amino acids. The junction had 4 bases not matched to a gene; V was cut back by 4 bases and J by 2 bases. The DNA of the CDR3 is TGTGCCAGCAGCTCCCGGACAGGGAACTATGGCTACACCTTC. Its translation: CASSSRTGNYGYTF.

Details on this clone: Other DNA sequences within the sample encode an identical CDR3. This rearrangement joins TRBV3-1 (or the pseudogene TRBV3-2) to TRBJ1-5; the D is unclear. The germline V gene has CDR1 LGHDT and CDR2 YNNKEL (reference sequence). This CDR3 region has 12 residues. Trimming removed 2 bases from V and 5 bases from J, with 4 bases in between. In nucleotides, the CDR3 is TGTGCCAGCAGCCAAAGCGATCAGCCCCAGCATTTT. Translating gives CASSQSDQPQHF.

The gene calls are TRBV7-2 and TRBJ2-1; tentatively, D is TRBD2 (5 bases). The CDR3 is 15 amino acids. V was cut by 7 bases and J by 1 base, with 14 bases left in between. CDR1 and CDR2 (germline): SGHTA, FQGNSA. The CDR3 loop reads CASTPWESSYNEQFF. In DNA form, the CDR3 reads TGTGCCAGCACCCCGTGGGAGTCATCCTACAATGAGCAGTTCTTC.

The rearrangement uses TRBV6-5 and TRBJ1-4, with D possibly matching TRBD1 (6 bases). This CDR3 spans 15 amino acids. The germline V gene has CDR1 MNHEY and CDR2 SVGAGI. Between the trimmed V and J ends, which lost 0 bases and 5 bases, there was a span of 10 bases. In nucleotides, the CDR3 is TGTGCCAGCAGTTACTCGCGACAGGCAAATGAAAAACTGTTTTTT. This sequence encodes CASSYSRQANEKLFF.

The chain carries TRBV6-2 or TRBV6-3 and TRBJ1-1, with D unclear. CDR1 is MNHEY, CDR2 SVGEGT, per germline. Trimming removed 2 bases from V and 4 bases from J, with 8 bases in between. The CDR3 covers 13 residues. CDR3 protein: CASSYRAGTEAFF. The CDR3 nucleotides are TGTGCCAGCAGTTACAGGGCGGGCACTGAAGCTTTCTTT.

The CDR3 region is CASSQDRGTTYEQYF. The CDR3 DNA reads as TGTGCCAGCAGCCAAGATCGCGGGACTACCTACGAGCAGTACTTC. The chain joins TRBV4-2 to TRBJ2-7, with 7 bases matching TRBD2. This CDR3 is 15 amino acids long. Germline lookup yields CDR1 LGHNA and CDR2 YNFKEQ. Trimming at V came to 0 bases and at J to 2 bases, leaving 4 bases not matched to a gene.

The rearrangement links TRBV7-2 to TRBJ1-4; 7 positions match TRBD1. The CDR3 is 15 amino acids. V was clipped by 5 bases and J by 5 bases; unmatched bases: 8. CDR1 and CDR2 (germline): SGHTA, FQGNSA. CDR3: CASSPWSGGNEKLFF. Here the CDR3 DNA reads TGTGCCAGCAGCCCCTGGTCAGGGGGAAATGAAAAACTGTTTTTT. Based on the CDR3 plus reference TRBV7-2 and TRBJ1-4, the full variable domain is GAGVSQSPSNKVTEKGKDVELRCDPISGHTALYWYRQSLGQGLEFLIYFQGNSAPDKSGLPSDRFSAERTGGSVSTLTIQRTQQEDSAVYLCASSPWSGGNEKLFFGSGTQLSVL.

CDR3: CALTNSGNTIYF. CDR3 in DNA: TGTGCTCTGACAAACTCTGGAAACACCATATATTTT. J is TRBJ1-3 and V is TRBV30; D not certain. The CDR3 runs to 12 residues. Germline CDR1 is GTSNPN and CDR2 is SVGIG (reference sequence).

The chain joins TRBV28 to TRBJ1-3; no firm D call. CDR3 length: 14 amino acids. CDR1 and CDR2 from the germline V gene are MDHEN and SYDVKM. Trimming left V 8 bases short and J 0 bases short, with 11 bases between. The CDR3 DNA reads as TGTGCCAGCCGAGGGAGGACCTCTGGAAACACCATATATTTT. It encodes CASRGRTSGNTIYF.

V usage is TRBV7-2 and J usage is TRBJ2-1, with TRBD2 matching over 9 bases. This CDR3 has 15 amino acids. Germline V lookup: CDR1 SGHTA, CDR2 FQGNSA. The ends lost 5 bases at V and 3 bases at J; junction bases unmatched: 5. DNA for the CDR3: TGTGCCAGCAGCAAGAGCGGGAGGAACTACAATGAGCAGTTCTTC. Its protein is CASSKSGRNYNEQFF.